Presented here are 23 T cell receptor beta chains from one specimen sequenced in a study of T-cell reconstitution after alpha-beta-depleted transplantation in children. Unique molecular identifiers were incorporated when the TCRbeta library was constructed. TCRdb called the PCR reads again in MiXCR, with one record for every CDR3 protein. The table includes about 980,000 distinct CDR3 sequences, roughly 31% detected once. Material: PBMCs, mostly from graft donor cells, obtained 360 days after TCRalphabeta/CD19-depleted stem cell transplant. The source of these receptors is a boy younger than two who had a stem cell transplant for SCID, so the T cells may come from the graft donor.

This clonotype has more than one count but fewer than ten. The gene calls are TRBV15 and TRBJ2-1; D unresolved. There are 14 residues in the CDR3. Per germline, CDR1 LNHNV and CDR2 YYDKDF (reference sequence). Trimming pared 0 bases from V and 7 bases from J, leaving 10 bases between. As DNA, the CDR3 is TGTGCCACCAGCAGAGACGCGCCCCGAAATGAGCAGTTCTTC. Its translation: CATSRDAPRNEQFF. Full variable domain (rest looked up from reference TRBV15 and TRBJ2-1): DAMVIQNPRYQVTQFGKPVTLSCSQTLNHNVMYWYQQKSSQAPKLLFHYYDKDFNNEADTPDNFQSRRPNTSFCFLDIRSPGLGDTAMYLCATSRDAPRNEQFFGPGTRLTVL.

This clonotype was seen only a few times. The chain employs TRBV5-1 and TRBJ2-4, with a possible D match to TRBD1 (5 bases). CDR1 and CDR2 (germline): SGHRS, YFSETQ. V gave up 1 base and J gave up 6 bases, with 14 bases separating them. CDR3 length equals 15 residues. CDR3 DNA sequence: TGCGCCAGCAGCTTGATCCCAGGGATGGGAAACATTCAGTACTTC. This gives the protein CASSLIPGMGNIQYF.

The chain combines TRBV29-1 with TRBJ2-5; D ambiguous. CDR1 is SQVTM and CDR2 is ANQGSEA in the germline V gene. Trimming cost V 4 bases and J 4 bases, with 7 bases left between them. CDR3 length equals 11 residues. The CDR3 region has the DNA TGCAGCGTTGGGCATCCAGAGACCCAGTACTTC. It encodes CSVGHPETQYF.

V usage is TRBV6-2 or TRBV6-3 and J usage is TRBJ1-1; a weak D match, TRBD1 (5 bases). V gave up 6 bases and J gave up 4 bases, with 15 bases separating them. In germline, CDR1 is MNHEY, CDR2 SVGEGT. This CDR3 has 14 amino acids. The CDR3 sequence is CASRFVRGGTEAFF. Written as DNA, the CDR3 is TGTGCCAGCAGATTCGTAAGGGGAGGCACTGAAGCTTTCTTT.

CDR3 DNA sequence: TGCGCCAGCAGCTTGGAGCCGGTTCCGAACACTGAAGCTTTCTTT. Translated: CASSLEPVPNTEAFF. The rearrangement joins TRBV5-1 to TRBJ1-1; D is uncertain. The germline V gene encodes CDR1 SGHRS and CDR2 YFSETQ. This CDR3 region has 15 residues. V lost 0 bases and J lost 1, with 10 bases in between.

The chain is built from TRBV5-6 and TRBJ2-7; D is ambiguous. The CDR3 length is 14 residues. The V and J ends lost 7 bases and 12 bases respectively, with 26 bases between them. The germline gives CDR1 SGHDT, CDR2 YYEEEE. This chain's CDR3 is CASADARPFRCRYF. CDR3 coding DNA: TGTGCCAGCGCAGACGCACGTCCTTTTAGGTGCAGGTACTTC.

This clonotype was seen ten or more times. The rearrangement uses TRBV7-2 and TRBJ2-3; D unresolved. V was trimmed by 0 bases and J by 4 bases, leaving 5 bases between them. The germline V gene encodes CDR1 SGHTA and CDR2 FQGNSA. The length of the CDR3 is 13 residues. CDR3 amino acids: CASSLAPPDTQYF. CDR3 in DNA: TGTGCCAGCAGCTTAGCCCCCCCAGATACGCAGTATTTT.

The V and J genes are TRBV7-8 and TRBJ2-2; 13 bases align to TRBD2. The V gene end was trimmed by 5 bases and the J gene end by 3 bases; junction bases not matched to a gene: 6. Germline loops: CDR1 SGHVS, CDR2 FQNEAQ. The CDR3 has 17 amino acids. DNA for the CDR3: TGTGCCAGCAGCCTAAAAGGACTAGCGGGGGACACCGGGGAGCTGTTTTTT. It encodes CASSLKGLAGDTGELFF.

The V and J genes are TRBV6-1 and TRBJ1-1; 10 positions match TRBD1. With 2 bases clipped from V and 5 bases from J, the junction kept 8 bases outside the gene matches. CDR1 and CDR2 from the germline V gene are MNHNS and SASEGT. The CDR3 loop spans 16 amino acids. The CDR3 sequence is CASSERDRGWGTEAFF. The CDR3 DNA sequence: TGTGCCAGCAGTGAAAGGGACAGGGGATGGGGGACTGAAGCTTTCTTT.

CDR3 nucleotide sequence: TGTGCCAGCAGCTCATCGGGACAGGGACTTAATACGCAGTATTTT. It encodes CASSSSGQGLNTQYF. The chain recombines TRBV7-3 with TRBJ2-3; 9 bases line up with TRBD1. After removal of 4 bases from V and 7 bases from J, the junction contained 9 bases not matched to a gene. The germline CDR1 and CDR2 sequences are SGHTA and FQGTGA. This CDR3 spans 15 amino acids.

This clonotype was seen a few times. CDR3: CASSLAVYSDSQETQYF. Here the CDR3 DNA reads TGCGCCAGCAGCTTGGCCGTATATTCTGACAGCCAAGAGACCCAGTACTTC. The genes are TRBV5-1 and TRBJ2-5, with D perhaps matching TRBD1 (5 bases). This CDR3 is built from 17 residues. Germline CDR1 reads SGHRS; CDR2 reads YFSETQ. Trimming pared 0 bases from V and 1 base from J, leaving 16 bases between.

CDR3: CSAGLLGPREKLFF. The CDR3 DNA reads TGCAGCGCCGGATTATTGGGACCGCGGGAAAAACTGTTTTTT. This chain uses TRBV29-1 with TRBJ1-4, with D possibly being TRBD1 (5 bases). This CDR3 has 14 amino acids. Germline assignment: CDR1 SQVTM and CDR2 ANQGSEA. Trimming cost V 7 bases and J 8 bases, with 20 bases left between them.

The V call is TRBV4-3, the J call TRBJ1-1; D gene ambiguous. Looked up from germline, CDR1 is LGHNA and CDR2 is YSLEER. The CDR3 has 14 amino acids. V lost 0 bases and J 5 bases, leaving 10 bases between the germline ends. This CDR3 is CASSQDDEGTEAFF. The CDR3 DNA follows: TGCGCCAGCAGCCAAGATGACGAGGGAACTGAAGCTTTCTTT.

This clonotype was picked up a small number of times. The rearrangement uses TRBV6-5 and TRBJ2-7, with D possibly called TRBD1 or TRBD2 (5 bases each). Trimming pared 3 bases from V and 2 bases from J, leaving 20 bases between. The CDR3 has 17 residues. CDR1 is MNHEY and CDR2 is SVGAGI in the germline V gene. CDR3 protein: CASSYTGTEYIPYEQYF. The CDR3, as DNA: TGTGCCAGCAGTTATACCGGGACCGAGTATATCCCCTACGAGCAGTACTTC.

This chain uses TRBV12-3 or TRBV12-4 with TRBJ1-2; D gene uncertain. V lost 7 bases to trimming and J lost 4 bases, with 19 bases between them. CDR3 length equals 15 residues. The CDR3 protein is CASTKGQSALYGYTF. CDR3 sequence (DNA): TGTGCCAGCACCAAGGGCCAGTCAGCGCTCTATGGCTACACCTTC.

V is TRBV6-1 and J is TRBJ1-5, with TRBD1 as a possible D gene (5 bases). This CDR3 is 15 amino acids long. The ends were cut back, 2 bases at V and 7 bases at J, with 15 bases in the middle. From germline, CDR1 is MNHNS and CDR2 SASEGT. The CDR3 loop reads CASSEPGLGEQPQHF. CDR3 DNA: TGTGCCAGCAGTGAACCGGGATTGGGGGAACAGCCCCAGCATTTT.

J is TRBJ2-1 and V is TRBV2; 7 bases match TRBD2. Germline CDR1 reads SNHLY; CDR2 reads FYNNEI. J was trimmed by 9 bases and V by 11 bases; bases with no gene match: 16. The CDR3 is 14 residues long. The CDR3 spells CASTGTTWGSEQFF. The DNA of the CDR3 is TGTGCCTCCACCGGGACTACCTGGGGGAGTGAGCAGTTCTTC.

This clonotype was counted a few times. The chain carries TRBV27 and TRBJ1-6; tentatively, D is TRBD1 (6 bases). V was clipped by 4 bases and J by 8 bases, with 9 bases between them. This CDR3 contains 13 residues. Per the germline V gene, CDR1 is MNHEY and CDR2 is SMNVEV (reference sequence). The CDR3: CASSWQGHSPLHF. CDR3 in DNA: TGTGCCAGCAGTTGGCAGGGGCATTCACCCCTCCACTTT.

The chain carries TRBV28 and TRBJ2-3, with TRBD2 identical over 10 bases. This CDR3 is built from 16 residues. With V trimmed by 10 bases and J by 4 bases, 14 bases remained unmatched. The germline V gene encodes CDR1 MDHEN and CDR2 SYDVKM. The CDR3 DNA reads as TGTGCCACCTTCTTACTAGCGGGGAGTCCCGCAGATACGCAGTATTTT. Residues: CATFLLAGSPADTQYF.

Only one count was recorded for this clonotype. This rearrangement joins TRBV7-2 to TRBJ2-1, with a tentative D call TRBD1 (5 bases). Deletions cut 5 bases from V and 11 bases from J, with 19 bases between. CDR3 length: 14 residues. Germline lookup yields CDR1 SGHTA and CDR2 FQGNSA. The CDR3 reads CASSGIGQGLKQFF. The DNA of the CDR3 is TGTGCCAGCAGCGGCATCGGACAAGGCCTTAAGCAGTTCTTC.

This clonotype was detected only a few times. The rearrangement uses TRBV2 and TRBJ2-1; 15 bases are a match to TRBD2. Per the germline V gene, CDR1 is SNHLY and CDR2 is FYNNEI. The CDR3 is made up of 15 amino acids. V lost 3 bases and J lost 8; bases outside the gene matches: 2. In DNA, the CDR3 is TGTGCCAGCAGTGATGGACTAGCGGGGGGGCATGAGCAGTTCTTC. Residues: CASSDGLAGGHEQFF. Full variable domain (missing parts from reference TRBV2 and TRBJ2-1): EPEVTQTPSHQVTQMGQEVILRCVPISNHLYFYWYRQILGQKVEFLVSFYNNEISEKSEIFDDQFSVERPDGSNFTLKIRSTKLEDSAMYFCASSDGLAGGHEQFFGPGTRLTVL.

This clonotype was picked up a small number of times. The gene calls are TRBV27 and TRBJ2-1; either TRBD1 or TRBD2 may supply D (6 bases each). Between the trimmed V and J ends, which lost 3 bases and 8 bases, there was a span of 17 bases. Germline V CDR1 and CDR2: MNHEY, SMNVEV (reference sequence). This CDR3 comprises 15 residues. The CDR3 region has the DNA TGTGCCAGCAGTTTTTGGGGGGCCGGTAGGGATGAGCAGTTCTTC. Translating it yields CASSFWGAGRDEQFF.

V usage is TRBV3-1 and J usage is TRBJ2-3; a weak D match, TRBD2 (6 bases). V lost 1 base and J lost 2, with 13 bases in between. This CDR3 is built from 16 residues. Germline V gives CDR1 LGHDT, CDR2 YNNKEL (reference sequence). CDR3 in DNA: TGTGCCAGCAGCCAAGGTTGGGACTCCATCACAGATACGCAGTATTTT. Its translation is CASSQGWDSITDTQYF.